This T cell receptor beta chain was sequenced in a study of blood T cell repertoires in COVID-19. Study information: COVID-19 samples, acute and convalescent, were from the United States, Italy and Spain.

Per the original methods: Cell counts per sample came from amplifying reference gene primers. Repertoires were generated with immunoSEQ multiplex PCR, while TCRdb's copy carries only in-frame clones and drops some. Clone size and V and J calls were adopted from that table, with D and trimming inferred from the DNA. The table lists some 56,000 clones, around 90% of them singletons. CDR1 is MNHEY, CDR2 SVGEGT, per germline. Germline trimming cut 5 bases from V and 2 bases from J; bases unmatched to any gene: 9. The CDR3 consists of 16 residues. V and J are TRBV6-2 or TRBV6-3 and TRBJ2-3; TRBD1 agrees at 8 bases. Sequenced material: peripheral blood. This TCR was recovered from a human donor in a cohort sampled during active COVID-19. CDR3 nucleotides: TGTGCCAGCAGTGCGGACAGGGATAGTTTCACAGATACGCAGTATTTT. Its translation is CASSADRDSFTDTQYF.